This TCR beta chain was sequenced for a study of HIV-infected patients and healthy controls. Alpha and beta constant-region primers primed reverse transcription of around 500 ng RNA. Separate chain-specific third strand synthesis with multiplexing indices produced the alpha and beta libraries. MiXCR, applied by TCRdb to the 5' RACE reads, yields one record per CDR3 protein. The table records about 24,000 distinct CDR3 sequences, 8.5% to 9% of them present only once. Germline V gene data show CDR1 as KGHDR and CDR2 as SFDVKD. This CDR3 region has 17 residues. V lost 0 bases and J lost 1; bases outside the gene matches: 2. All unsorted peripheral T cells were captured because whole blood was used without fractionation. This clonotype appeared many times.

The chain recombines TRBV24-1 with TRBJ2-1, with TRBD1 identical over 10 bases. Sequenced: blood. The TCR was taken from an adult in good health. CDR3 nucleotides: TGTGCCACCAGTGATTTGAGGGGACAGGGGTCCTACAATGAGCAGTTCTTC. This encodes CATSDLRGQGSYNEQFF.